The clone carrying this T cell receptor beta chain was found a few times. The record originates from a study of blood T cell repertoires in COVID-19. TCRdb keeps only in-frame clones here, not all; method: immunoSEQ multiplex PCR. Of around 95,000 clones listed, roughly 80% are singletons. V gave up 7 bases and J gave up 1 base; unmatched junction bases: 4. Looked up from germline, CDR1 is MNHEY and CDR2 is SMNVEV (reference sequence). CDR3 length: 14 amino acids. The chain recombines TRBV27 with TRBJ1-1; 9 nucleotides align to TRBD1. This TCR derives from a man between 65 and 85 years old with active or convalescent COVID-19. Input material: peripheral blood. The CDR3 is CASKTGGGNTEAFF. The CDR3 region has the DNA TGTGCCAGCAAAACAGGGGGCGGGAACACTGAAGCTTTCTTT.